This is a list of T cell receptor beta chains from one sample in a study of lymphopenia after photon versus proton radiotherapy. Here immunoSEQ multiplex PCR was the method, and the copy in TCRdb shows in-frame clones only, minus some. The sample has about 30,000 clones, nearly 95% seen once; the top ten hold less than 0.75%. Sequences were derived from peripheral blood, sampled from a patient treated with photon-based radiotherapy. All receptors derive from a woman aged 50 to 65 with cholangiocarcinoma. Both conserved end residues are part of each CDR3.

v_call: TRBV18; cdr3_aa: CASSLKVTGDTEAFF
v_call: TRBV9; cdr3_aa: CASSASGGLGRNEQFF
v_call: TRBV4-3; cdr3_aa: CASSPLAGANVLTF
v_call: TRBV13; cdr3_aa: CASSLRQTLGGNSPLHF
v_call: TRBV18; cdr3_aa: CASSPGYSDYGYTF
v_call: TRBV5-1; cdr3_aa: CASSVGQLEQYF
v_call: TRBV2; cdr3_aa: CASRGRTSSGNTIYF
v_call: TRBV5-1; cdr3_aa: CASAGTSGNTIYF
v_call: TRBV2; cdr3_aa: CASRPNGYYGYTF
v_call: TRBV4-3; cdr3_aa: CASSQLPQGLTGNTIYF
v_call: TRBV18; cdr3_aa: CASSPGVNTEAFF
v_call: TRBV12-5; cdr3_aa: CASGKGTARRFF
v_call: TRBV4-1; cdr3_aa: CASSQEKGVPLYGYTF
v_call: TRBV4-3; cdr3_aa: CASSPGFGGGYNEQFF
v_call: TRBV7-2; cdr3_aa: CASSLGPNDGAYGYTF
v_call: TRBV7-6; cdr3_aa: CASSRWMAGTGDEKLFF
v_call: TRBV11-2; cdr3_aa: CASSPDDRGGGYTF
v_call: TRBV5-6; cdr3_aa: CASRNQVTRDAFF
v_call: TRBV5-1; cdr3_aa: CASSPSGSYEQYF
v_call: TRBV9; cdr3_aa: CASSPRTSGSSNTGELFF
v_call: TRBV6-6; cdr3_aa: CASATSGYEQYF
v_call: TRBV11-2; cdr3_aa: CASSRLAGSGELFF
v_call: TRBV15; cdr3_aa: CATKDRATDTQYF
v_call: TRBV27; cdr3_aa: CASSLMEGGGTEAFF
v_call: TRBV30; cdr3_aa: CAWSGGGNYGYTF
v_call: TRBV11-2; cdr3_aa: CASSFARSGTEAFF
v_call: TRBV4-3; cdr3_aa: CASSPGQGAPYGYTF
v_call: TRBV7-9; cdr3_aa: CASRYSYYGYTF
v_call: TRBV29-1; cdr3_aa: CRLALGLSYDTQYF
v_call: TRBV19; cdr3_aa: CASKETGISGNTIYF
v_call: TRBV19; cdr3_aa: CASSIASGAGAYNEQFF
v_call: TRBV19; cdr3_aa: CASSGLAVSTDTQYF
v_call: TRBV2; cdr3_aa: CASSEQGDGDYGYTF
v_call: TRBV7-2; cdr3_aa: CASSVRGTGELFF
v_call: TRBV7-8; cdr3_aa: CASSYRLAGDYEQYF
v_call: TRBV10-1; cdr3_aa: CASTRKKGYNEKLFF
v_call: TRBV15; cdr3_aa: CATSKAGTKNTEAFF